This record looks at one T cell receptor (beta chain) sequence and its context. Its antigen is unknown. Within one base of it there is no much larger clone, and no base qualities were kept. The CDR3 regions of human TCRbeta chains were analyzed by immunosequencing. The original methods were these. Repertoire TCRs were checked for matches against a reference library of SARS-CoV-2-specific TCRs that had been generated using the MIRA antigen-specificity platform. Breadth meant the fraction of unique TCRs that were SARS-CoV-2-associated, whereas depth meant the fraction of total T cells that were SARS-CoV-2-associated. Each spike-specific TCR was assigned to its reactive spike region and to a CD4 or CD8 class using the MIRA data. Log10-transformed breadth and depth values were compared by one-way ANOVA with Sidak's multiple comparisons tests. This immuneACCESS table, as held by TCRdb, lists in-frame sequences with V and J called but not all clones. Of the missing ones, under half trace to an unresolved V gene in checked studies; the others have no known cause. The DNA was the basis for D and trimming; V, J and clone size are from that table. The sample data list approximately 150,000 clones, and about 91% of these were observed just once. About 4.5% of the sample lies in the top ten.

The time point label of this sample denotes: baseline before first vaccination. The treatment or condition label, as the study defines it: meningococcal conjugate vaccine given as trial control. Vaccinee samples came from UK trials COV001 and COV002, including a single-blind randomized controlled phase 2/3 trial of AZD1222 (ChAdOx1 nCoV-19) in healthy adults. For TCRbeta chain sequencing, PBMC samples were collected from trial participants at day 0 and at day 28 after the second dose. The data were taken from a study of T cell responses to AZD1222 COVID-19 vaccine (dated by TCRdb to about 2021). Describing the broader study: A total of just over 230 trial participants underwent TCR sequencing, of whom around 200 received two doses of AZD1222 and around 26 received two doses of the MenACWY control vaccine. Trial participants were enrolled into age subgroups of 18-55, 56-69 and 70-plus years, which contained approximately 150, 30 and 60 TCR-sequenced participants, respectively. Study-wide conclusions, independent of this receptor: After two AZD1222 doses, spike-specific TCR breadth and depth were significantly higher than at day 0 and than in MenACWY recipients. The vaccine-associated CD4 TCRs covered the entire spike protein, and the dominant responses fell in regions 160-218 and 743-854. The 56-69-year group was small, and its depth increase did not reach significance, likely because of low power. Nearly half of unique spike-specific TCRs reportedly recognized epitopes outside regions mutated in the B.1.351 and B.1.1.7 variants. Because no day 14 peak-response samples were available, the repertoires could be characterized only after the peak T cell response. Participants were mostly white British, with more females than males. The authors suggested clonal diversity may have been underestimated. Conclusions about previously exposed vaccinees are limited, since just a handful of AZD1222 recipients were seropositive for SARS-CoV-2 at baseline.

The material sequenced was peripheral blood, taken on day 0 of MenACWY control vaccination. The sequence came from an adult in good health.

The DNA reads TGTGCCACCAGCGAACCCGCAGGGGGTAATCAGCCCCAGCATTTT. Translated, this is CATSEPAGGNQPQHF. The V gene is TRBV15 and the J gene is TRBJ1-5; 7 middle bases align to TRBD1. Trimming takes 5 bases off V and 4 bases off J; junction bases not matched to a gene: 8. The CDR1 and CDR2 encoded by the germline V gene (reference sequence) are LNHNV and YYDKDF. The CDR3 runs 15 residues from the cysteine to the phenylalanine. Of all the DNA, just the CDR3 is kept, 45 bases in frame from base 1.